The sample holds a few counts of the clone carrying this T cell receptor beta chain. The entry originates in a study of blood T cell repertoires in COVID-19. About the research overall: There were acute and convalescent COVID-19 samples, and they came from the United States, Italy and Spain. Sample material is recorded as cDNA or gDNA derived from T cells, B-cell-depleted T cells, or PBMCs.

The Seattle patients joined while their infection was active and were tracked longitudinally afterward. The germline CDR1 and CDR2 sequences are MNHEY and SVGAGI. V shed 5 bases and J 4 bases; nucleotides not matched to a gene: 7. This CDR3 contains 15 residues. Original analysis: Amplification from reference gene primers served as the basis for estimated nucleated cell counts. TCRdb's copy holds only in-frame clones and misses some; the assay was immunoSEQ multiplex PCR. V, J and clone size were drawn from that table, and D and trimming were deduced from the DNA. The repertoire includes some 220,000 clones, 82% of them detected once, and about 4.8% sits in the top ten.

This TCR was recovered from a woman aged 65 to 85 with COVID-19, enrolled during active disease. This chain connects TRBV6-5 to TRBJ1-1; 10 bases align to TRBD1. Sequencing was performed on peripheral blood. CDR3 in DNA: TGTGCCAGCAGTACCTATCGGACAGGGGGCACTGAAGCTTTCTTT. Encoded protein: CASSTYRTGGTEAFF.